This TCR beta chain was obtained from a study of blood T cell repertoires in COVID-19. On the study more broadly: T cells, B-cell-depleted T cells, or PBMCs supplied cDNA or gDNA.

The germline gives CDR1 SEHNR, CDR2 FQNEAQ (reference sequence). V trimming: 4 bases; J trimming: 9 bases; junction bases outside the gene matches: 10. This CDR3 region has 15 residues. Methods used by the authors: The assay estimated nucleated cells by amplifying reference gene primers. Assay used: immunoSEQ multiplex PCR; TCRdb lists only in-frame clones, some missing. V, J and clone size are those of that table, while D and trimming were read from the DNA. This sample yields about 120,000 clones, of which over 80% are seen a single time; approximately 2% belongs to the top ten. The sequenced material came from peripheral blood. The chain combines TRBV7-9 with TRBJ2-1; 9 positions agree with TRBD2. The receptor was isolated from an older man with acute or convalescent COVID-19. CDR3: CASSSLAGEVSEQFF. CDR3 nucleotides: TGTGCCAGCAGCTCATTAGCGGGGGAGGTCTCTGAGCAGTTCTTC.